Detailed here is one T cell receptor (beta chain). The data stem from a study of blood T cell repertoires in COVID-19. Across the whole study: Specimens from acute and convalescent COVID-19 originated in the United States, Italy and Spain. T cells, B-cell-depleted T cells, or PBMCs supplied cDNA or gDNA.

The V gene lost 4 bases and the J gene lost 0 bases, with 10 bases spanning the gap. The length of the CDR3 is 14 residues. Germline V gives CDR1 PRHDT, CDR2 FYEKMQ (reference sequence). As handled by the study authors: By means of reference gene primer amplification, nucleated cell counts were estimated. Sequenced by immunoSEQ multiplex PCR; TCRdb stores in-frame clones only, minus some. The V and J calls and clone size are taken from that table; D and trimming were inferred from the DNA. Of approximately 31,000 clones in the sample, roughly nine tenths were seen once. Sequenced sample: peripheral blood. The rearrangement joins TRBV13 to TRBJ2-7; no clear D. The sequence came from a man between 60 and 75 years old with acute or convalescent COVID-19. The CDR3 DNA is TGTGCCAGCAGCTCCCCTTGGAGCTCCTACGAGCAGTACTTC. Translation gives CASSSPWSSYEQYF.